This T cell receptor beta chain was sequenced during a study of early T cells in non-severe SARS-CoV-2 infection. The wider study: Sequencing targeted bulk RNA from unsorted whole blood, leaving chains unpaired. Whole-study findings and limits: VDJdb-based matching was biased toward anti-spike CD8 responses and missed private and CD4 specificities.

The CDR3 length is 14 residues. V shed 7 bases, J shed 3 bases, and the junction held 4 bases outside the gene matches. CDR1 and CDR2 from the germline V gene are MNHEY and SMNVEV (reference sequence). This clonotype has just a few counts. Its specificity is not known. TCRdb reanalysed the 5' RACE reads using MiXCR and keeps one entry per CDR3 protein. The sample lists about 80,000 distinct CDR3 sequences, approximately 12% seen once, with approximately 3.6% in the top ten. The receptor was isolated from an adult who was a healthcare worker with PCR-confirmed SARS-CoV-2 infection or an uninfected control (not recorded which). Sequenced sample: whole blood. The chain carries TRBV27 and TRBJ2-5; 11 positions match TRBD2. The CDR3 DNA sequence: TGTGCCAGCAAATCACTAGCGGGAGAAGAGACCCAGTACTTC. This codes for CASKSLAGEETQYF.